One and the same sample provided the 20 T cell receptor beta chains below, sequenced in a study of blood T cell repertoires in COVID-19. Profiling relied on immunoSEQ multiplex PCR, and the TCRdb table lists in-frame clones only, not all of them. The data hold about 320,000 clones, with 80% to 90% observed a single time. The specimen sequenced was peripheral blood. These receptors all stem from a woman between 50 and 59 years old with acute or convalescent COVID-19.

This chain joins TRBV5-6 and TRBJ2-7; 9 bases map to TRBD1. The CDR3 contains 16 residues. With 3 bases clipped from V and 6 bases from J, the junction kept 13 bases outside the gene matches. Germline assignment: CDR1 SGHDT and CDR2 YYEEEE. CDR3 residues: CASSWGGGTGGSEQYV. CDR3 bases: TGTGCCAGCAGCTGGGGGGGCGGCACAGGGGGCTCCGAGCAGTACGTC.

This clone was seen just once. The V and J genes are TRBV19 and TRBJ1-4; weak D call: TRBD1 (6 bases). In germline, CDR1 is LNHDA, CDR2 SQIVND (reference sequence). The CDR3 contains 13 residues. V lost 5 bases to trimming and J lost 8 bases, with 12 bases between them. The CDR3 spells CASSPRTAEKLFF. CDR3 coding DNA: TGTGCCAGTAGTCCCAGGACAGCCGAAAAACTGTTTTTT. Full variable domain (outside the CDR3, taken from reference TRBV19 and TRBJ1-4): DGGITQSPKYLFRKEGQNVTLSCEQNLNHDAMYWYRQDPGQGLRLIYYSQIVNDFQKGDIAEGYSVSREKKESFPLTVTSAQKNPTAFYLCASSPRTAEKLFFGSGTQLSVL.

The chain combines TRBV19 with TRBJ2-3; TRBD1 aligns across 9 bases. Germline-derived CDR1 and CDR2 are LNHDA and SQIVND (reference sequence). Trimming took 0 bases from V and 2 from J; bases not matched to a gene: 3. CDR3 length equals 16 residues. The CDR3 DNA is TGTGCCAGTAGTATAGATCGGGACAGGGCCACAGATACGCAGTATTTT. Residues: CASSIDRDRATDTQYF.

The chain combines TRBV5-1 with TRBJ1-2; 8 bases map to TRBD1. The junction had 7 bases not matched to a gene; V was cut back by 2 bases and J by 4 bases. The CDR3 sequence is 15 residues long. The germline V gene has CDR1 SGHRS and CDR2 YFSETQ. CDR3 sequence: CASSLGGQEPYGYTF. The CDR3 region has the DNA TGCGCCAGCAGCTTAGGGGGACAGGAACCCTATGGCTACACCTTC.

The V call is TRBV30, the J call TRBJ1-6, with 9 bases fitting TRBD1. Germline CDR1 is GTSNPN and CDR2 is SVGIG (reference sequence). The junction had 6 bases not matched to a gene; V was cut back by 5 bases and J by 7 bases. There are 14 residues in the CDR3. CDR3 in amino acids: CAWAQGAWNSPLHF. In DNA form, the CDR3 reads TGTGCCTGGGCACAGGGGGCGTGGAATTCACCCCTCCACTTT.

This clone was picked up many times. This chain joins TRBV19 and TRBJ1-5; D is ambiguous. The CDR3 has 13 residues. V lost 4 bases, J lost 6 bases, and 10 bases lay in between. Germline CDR1 LNHDA, CDR2 SQIVND (reference sequence). The CDR3 DNA follows: TGTGCCAGTAGTACACTCCCCACTCAGCCCCAGCATTTT. This sequence encodes CASSTLPTQPQHF.

The chain is built from TRBV6-5 and TRBJ1-3, with a possible D match to TRBD1 (5 bases). Germline-derived CDR1 and CDR2 are MNHEY and SVGAGI. CDR3 size: 14 residues. Trimming took 0 bases from V and 5 from J, leaving 8 bases between them. In DNA, the CDR3 is TGTGCCAGCAGTTACTCGGCGGACAGAAACACCATATATTTT. It encodes CASSYSADRNTIYF.

This chain joins TRBV27 and TRBJ1-4; D is undetermined. The V gene lost 4 bases and the J gene lost 5 bases, with 11 bases spanning the gap. CDR3 length equals 14 residues. CDR1 and CDR2 (germline): MNHEY, SMNVEV (reference sequence). For the CDR3, the DNA is TGTGCCAGCAGTTCCCCCGGGATCAATGAAAAACTGTTTTTT. Encoded protein: CASSSPGINEKLFF. The variable domain in full, with the rest retrieved from reference TRBV27 and TRBJ1-4, is EAQVTQNPRYLITVTGKKLTVTCSQNMNHEYMSWYRQDPGLGLRQIYYSMNVEVTDKGDVPEGYKVSRKEKRNFPLILESPSPNQTSLYFCASSSPGINEKLFFGSGTQLSVL.

This clone was recorded only once. The chain links TRBV7-2 to TRBJ2-7, with TRBD2 identical over 10 bases. Losses at the gene ends were 1 base for V and 6 bases for J; bases not matched to a gene: 3. Per germline, CDR1 SGHTA and CDR2 FQGNSA. The length of the CDR3 is 14 residues. The CDR3 loop is CASSLELAGREQYF. The CDR3 DNA reads TGTGCCAGCAGCTTAGAACTAGCGGGACGCGAGCAGTACTTC.

The chain couples TRBV11-2 to TRBJ1-1; a possible D gene is TRBD1 (5 bases). In germline, CDR1 is SGHAT, CDR2 FQNNGV. This CDR3 contains 13 residues. Trimming took off 6 bases at V and 4 bases at J, with 12 bases between the two ends. The DNA of the CDR3 is TGTGCCAGCAGTACGGACATGATCACTGAAGCTTTCTTT. It encodes CASSTDMITEAFF.

The chain recombines TRBV28 with TRBJ1-1; D may be TRBD1 (6 bases). V was trimmed by 10 bases and J by 3 bases, leaving 12 bases between them. The CDR3 consists of 12 residues. Germline loops: CDR1 MDHEN, CDR2 SYDVKM. CDR3 nucleotide sequence: TGTGCCACGGGAGGGGGGTACACTGAAGCTTTCTTT. Residues: CATGGGYTEAFF. The entire variable domain, with the rest obtained from reference TRBV28 and TRBJ1-1, is as follows: DVKVTQSSRYLVKRTGEKVFLECVQDMDHENMFWYRQDPGLGLRLIYFSYDVKMKEKGDIPEGYSVSREKKERFSLILESASTNQTSMYLCATGGGYTEAFFGQGTRLTVV.

The CDR3 nucleotides are TGTGCCACCAGCAGAGTCAGGGAAGAGACCCAGTACTTC. Encoded protein: CATSRVREETQYF. The chain links TRBV15 to TRBJ2-5, with D possibly being TRBD1 (5 bases). Germline values: CDR1 LNHNV, CDR2 YYDKDF (reference sequence). V was cut by 1 base and J by 3 bases, with 6 bases left in between. There are 13 residues in the CDR3.

V gene TRBV2 combines with J gene TRBJ2-7; 9 nucleotides align to TRBD1. V trimming: 4 bases; J trimming: 7 bases; junction bases outside the gene matches: 5. CDR1 and CDR2 from the germline V gene are SNHLY and FYNNEI. The length of the CDR3 is 13 residues. Written as DNA, the CDR3 is TGTGCCAGCAGTGGTGGGACAGGGAGGGAGCAGTACTTC. Translation gives CASSGGTGREQYF.

The rearrangement links TRBV6-5 to TRBJ2-7; D not resolved. V lost 0 bases and J 1 base, leaving 10 bases between the germline ends. The germline CDR1 and CDR2 sequences are MNHEY and SVGAGI. CDR3 length: 15 amino acids. The CDR3 nucleotides read TGTGCCAGCAGTTACTCGACCGACATTTCCTACGAGCAGTACTTC. Protein: CASSYSTDISYEQYF.

V gene TRBV12-5 combines with J gene TRBJ1-2, with D possibly matching TRBD1 (5 bases). The CDR3 spans 14 residues. In germline, CDR1 is LGHNT, CDR2 FRNRAP. V was cut by 6 bases and J by 6 bases, with 17 bases left in between. Here the CDR3 DNA reads TGTGCTAGTGGCTCCTCGCGGCAGGGCCATGGCTACACCTTC. This codes for CASGSSRQGHGYTF. The full variable domain, in which reference TRBV12-5 and TRBJ1-2 provide the parts outside the CDR3, is DARVTQTPRHKVTEMGQEVTMRCQPILGHNTVFWYRQTMMQGLELLAYFRNRAPLDDSGMPKDRFSAEMPDATLATLKIQPSEPRDSAVYFCASGSSRQGHGYTFGSGTRLTVV.

V and J are TRBV7-2 and TRBJ2-3; TRBD2 aligns across 13 bases. J lost 4 bases, V lost 3 bases, and 4 bases had no gene match. Germline V gene lookup returns CDR1 SGHTA and CDR2 FQGNSA. This CDR3 contains 16 residues. The DNA of the CDR3 is TGTGCCAGCAGCTTTGGGACTAGCGGGACCGCAGATACGCAGTATTTT. Translated, it gives CASSFGTSGTADTQYF.

This clone was seen once. The J gene is TRBJ1-4, the V gene TRBV5-4, with D tentatively TRBD1 (5 bases). V was pared by 4 bases and J by 11 bases, with 18 bases between. CDR3 length: 14 residues. The germline gives CDR1 SGHNT, CDR2 YYREEE (reference sequence). The CDR3 spells CASSINVMEGKLFF. The CDR3 DNA sequence: TGTGCCAGCAGCATAAATGTTATGGAGGGGAAACTGTTTTTT.

The CDR3 nucleotides are TGTGCCAGCAGCGCACAGGGGGGGGACTATGGCTACACCTTC. Translation gives CASSAQGGDYGYTF. The gene calls are TRBV9 and TRBJ1-2, with TRBD1 matching 8 bases. Germline V gene data show CDR1 as SGDLS and CDR2 as YYNGEE. V was clipped by 3 bases and J by 3 bases; unmatched bases: 4. CDR3 size: 14 residues.

This clone has a single count. The gene calls are TRBV6-1 and TRBJ2-5; the D gene is possibly TRBD2 (7 bases). The V gene's germline CDR1 is MNHNS and CDR2 SASEGT. V lost 2 bases and J lost 7, with 17 bases in between. The CDR3 is 15 amino acids. The CDR3 is CASSERGTGEGTQYF. The CDR3 DNA reads TGTGCCAGCAGTGAAAGGGGGACCGGGGAGGGGACCCAGTACTTC.

This chain links TRBV3-1 (or the pseudogene TRBV3-2) with TRBJ2-1; D is perhaps TRBD1 (6 bases). The germline V gene encodes CDR1 LGHDT and CDR2 YNNKEL (reference sequence). Trimming took off 1 base at V and 6 bases at J, with 10 bases between the two ends. The CDR3 is made up of 14 amino acids. CDR3 region: CASSQGRGGNEQFF. The CDR3 DNA is TGTGCCAGCAGCCAAGGACGAGGGGGCAATGAGCAGTTCTTC.